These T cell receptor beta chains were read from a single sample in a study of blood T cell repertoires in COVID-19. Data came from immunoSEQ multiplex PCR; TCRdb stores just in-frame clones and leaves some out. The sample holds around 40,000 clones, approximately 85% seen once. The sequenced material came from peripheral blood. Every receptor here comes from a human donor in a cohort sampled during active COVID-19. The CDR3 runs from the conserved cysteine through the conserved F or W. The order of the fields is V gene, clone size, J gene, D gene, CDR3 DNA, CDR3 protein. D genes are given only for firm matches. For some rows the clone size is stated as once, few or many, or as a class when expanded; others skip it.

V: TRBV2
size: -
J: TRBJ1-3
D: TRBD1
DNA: TGTGCCAGCCAACAGGGGGCAGGAAACACCATATATTTT
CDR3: CASQQGAGNTIYF

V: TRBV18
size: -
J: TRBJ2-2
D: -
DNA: TGTGCCAGCTCACGGGGCCAGGCGGGGGCCAACACCGGGGAGCTGTTTTTT
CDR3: CASSRGQAGANTGELFF

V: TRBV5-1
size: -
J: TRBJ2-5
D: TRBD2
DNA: TGCGCCAGCAGCTTGGGGACTAGCGGGGGGCAAGAGACCCAGTACTTC
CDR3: CASSLGTSGGQETQYF

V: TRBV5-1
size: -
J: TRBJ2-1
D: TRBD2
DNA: TGCGCCAGCAGCCCTAGCGGCCTGAGCTCCTACAATGAGCAGTTCTTC
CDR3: CASSPSGLSSYNEQFF

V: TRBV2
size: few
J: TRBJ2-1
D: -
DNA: TGTGCCAGCAGTACCCCAAGTTCCAACTTGGGCCATGAGCAGTTCTTC
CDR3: CASSTPSSNLGHEQFF

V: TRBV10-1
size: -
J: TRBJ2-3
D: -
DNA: TGCGCCAGCGGCGCCGGGTCGTTTGGTACGCAGTATTTT
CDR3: CASGAGSFGTQYF

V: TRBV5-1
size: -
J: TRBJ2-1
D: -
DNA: TGCGCCAGCAGGGCCAGCGGGCAGTCCTACAATGAGCAGTTCTTC
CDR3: CASRASGQSYNEQFF

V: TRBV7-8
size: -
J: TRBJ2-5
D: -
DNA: TGTGCCATGGGACATGGGGGTAACGTGGAGACCCAGTACTTC
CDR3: CAMGHGGNVETQYF

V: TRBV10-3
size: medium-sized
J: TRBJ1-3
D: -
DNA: TGTGCCATCAGTGAGTCGGGGACAAAGGGAAACACCATATATTTT
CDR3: CAISESGTKGNTIYF

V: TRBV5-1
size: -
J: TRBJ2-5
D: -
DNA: TGCGCCAGCAGTTTCTCAGAGACCCAGTACTTC
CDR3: CASSFSETQYF

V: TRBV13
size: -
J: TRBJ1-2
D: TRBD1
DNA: TGTGCCAGCAGCTTAGTGGCAGGGGGCTATGGCTACACCTTC
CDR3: CASSLVAGGYGYTF

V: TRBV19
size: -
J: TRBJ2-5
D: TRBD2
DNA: TGTGCCAGTAGTGCCCCCCTAGCGGGGGCCCCCCAAGAGACCCAGTACTTC
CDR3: CASSAPLAGAPQETQYF

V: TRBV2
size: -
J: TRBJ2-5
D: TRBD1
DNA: TGTGCCAGCACCCAATTTGCGGGACAGGGTTTGGAAGAGACCCAGTACTTC
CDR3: CASTQFAGQGLEETQYF

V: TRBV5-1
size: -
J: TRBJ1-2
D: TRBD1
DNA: TGCGCCAGCAGCCCCGAGCCGGGACAGGGAGGCGGCTACACCTTC
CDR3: CASSPEPGQGGGYTF

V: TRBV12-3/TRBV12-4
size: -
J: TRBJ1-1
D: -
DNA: TGTGCCAGCAGTCGACAGGACTTTGAAGCTTTCTTT
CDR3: CASSRQDFEAFF

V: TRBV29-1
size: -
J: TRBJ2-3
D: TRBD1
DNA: TGCAGCACGGGACAGGGGCAAGATACGCAGTATTTT
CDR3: CSTGQGQDTQYF

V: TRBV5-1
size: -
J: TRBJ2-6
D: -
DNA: TGCGCCAGCTCCAGATCCTCCACCTCAAACTCTGGGGCCAACGTCCTGACTTTC
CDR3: CASSRSSTSNSGANVLTF